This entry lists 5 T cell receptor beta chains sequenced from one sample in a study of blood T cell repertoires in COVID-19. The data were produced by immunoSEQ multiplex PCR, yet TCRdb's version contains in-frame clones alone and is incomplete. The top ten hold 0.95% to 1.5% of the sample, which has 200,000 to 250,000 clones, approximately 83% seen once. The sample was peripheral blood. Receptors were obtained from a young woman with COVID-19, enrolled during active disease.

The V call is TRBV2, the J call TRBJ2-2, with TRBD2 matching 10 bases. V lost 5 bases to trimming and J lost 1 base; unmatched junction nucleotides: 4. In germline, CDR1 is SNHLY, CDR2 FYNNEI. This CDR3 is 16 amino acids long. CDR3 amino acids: CASSQLAGWNTGELFF. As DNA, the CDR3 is TGTGCCAGCAGTCAACTAGCGGGGTGGAACACCGGGGAGCTGTTTTTT.

CDR3 residues: CASSVGRTSDGELFF. CDR3 DNA sequence: TGTGCCAGCAGCGTTGGGCGGACTAGCGATGGGGAGCTGTTTTTT. The chain carries TRBV5-6 and TRBJ2-2; 9 bases line up with TRBD2. The CDR3 covers 15 residues. J gave up 8 bases and V 4 bases, and 9 bases lay outside the gene matches. Germline lookup yields CDR1 SGHDT and CDR2 YYEEEE.

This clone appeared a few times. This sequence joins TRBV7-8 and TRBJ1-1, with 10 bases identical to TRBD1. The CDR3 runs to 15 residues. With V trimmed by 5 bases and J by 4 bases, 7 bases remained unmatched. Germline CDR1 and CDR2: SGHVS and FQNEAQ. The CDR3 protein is CASSLGQGGVTEAFF. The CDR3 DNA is TGTGCCAGCAGCCTCGGACAGGGGGGCGTCACTGAAGCTTTCTTT.

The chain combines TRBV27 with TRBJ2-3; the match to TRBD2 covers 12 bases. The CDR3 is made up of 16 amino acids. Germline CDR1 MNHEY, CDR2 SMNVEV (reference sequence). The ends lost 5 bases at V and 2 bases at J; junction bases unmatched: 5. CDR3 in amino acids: CASSALAGGITDTQYF. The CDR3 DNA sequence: TGTGCCAGCAGTGCTCTAGCGGGGGGGATCACAGATACGCAGTATTTT.

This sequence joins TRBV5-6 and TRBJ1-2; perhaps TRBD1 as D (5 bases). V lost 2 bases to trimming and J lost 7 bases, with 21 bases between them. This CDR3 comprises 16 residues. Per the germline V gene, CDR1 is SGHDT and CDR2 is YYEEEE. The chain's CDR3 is CASSLGTSASGAGYTF. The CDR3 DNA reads TGTGCCAGCAGCTTAGGGACCTCGGCCAGCGGGGCTGGCTACACCTTC.